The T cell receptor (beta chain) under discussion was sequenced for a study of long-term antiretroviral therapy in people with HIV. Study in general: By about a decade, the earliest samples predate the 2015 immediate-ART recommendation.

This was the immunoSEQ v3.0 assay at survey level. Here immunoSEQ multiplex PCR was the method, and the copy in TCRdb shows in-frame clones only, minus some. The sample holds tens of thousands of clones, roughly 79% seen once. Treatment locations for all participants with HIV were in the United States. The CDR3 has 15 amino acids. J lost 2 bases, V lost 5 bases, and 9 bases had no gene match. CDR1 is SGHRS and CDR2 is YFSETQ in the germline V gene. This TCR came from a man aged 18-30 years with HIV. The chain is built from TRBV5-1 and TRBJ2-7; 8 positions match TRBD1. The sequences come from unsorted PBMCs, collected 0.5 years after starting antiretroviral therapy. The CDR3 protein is CASRRLEQGAYEQYF. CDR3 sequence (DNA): TGCGCCAGCAGACGCCTGGAACAGGGGGCCTACGAGCAGTACTTC.